The next 4 T cell receptor beta chains were all read from a single sample in a study of blood T cell repertoires in COVID-19. TCRdb keeps only in-frame clones here, not all; method: immunoSEQ multiplex PCR. The sample shows approximately 140,000 clones, approximately 84% of them seen only once. The sample consisted of peripheral blood. The receptors were gathered from a woman at least 80 years old with acute or convalescent COVID-19.

The chain recombines TRBV30 with TRBJ1-1, with D perhaps TRBD1 (6 bases). V was trimmed by 4 bases and J by 4 bases, leaving 16 bases between them. CDR1 and CDR2 (germline): GTSNPN, SVGIG (reference sequence). CDR3 length: 14 residues. The DNA of the CDR3 is TGTGCCTGGATGGCTACAGGGATCGGCACTGAAGCTTTCTTT. Protein product: CAWMATGIGTEAFF.

The chain combines TRBV5-4 with TRBJ2-4, with 8 bases that match TRBD1. With V trimmed by 2 bases and J by 8 bases, 15 bases remained unmatched. Germline CDR1 is SGHNT and CDR2 is YYREEE (reference sequence). The length of the CDR3 is 17 residues. CDR3 DNA sequence: TGTGCCAGCAGCTTAAGGGCCAGGGGGCCCCGAGGGGACATTCAGTACTTC. It encodes CASSLRARGPRGDIQYF.

The rearrangement uses TRBV5-1 and TRBJ2-1, with TRBD2 identical over 8 bases. The V gene end was trimmed by 0 bases and the J gene end by 6 bases; junction bases not matched to a gene: 11. CDR3 length: 17 amino acids. CDR1 SGHRS and CDR2 YFSETQ come from the germline V gene. The CDR3 sequence: CASSLDPGRVGGNEQFF. The CDR3 coding sequence is TGCGCCAGCAGCTTGGATCCCGGGAGGGTCGGGGGCAATGAGCAGTTCTTC.

The count of this clone is one. CDR3 DNA sequence: TGTGCCAGCAGCCTGGGACAGCCTAATGAAAAACTGTTTTTT. Residues: CASSLGQPNEKLFF. This chain uses TRBV5-6 with TRBJ1-4, with 7 bases aligning to TRBD1. The J segment lost 3 bases and the V segment lost 4 bases, leaving 3 bases of the junction unmatched. CDR3 length: 14 amino acids. Germline CDR1 is SGHDT and CDR2 is YYEEEE. Complete variable domain (other parts from reference TRBV5-6 and TRBJ1-4): DAGVTQSPTHLIKTRGQQVTLRCSPKSGHDTVSWYQQALGQGPQFIFQYYEEEERQRGNFPDRFSGHQFPNYSSELNVNALLLGDSALYLCASSLGQPNEKLFFGSGTQLSVL.